This T cell receptor (beta chain) is from a study of blood T cell repertoires in COVID-19. As for the study in general: Both acute and convalescent COVID-19 samples were obtained from the United States, Italy and Spain.

The CDR3 runs to 14 residues. Germline CDR1 and CDR2: KGHDR and SFDVKD. Trimming took off 8 bases at V and 3 bases at J, with 12 bases between the two ends. Methods used by the authors: Reference gene primer amplification gave estimated nucleated cell counts. Repertoires were generated with immunoSEQ multiplex PCR, while TCRdb's copy carries only in-frame clones and drops some. That table furnishes V, J and clone size, whereas the DNA furnished D and trimming. The sample consists of just over 250,000 clones, around 87% of them appearing once. Sequencing input: peripheral blood. The receptor's source is a woman in her forties or fifties with acute or convalescent COVID-19. The genes are TRBV24-1 and TRBJ1-4; no firm D call. The CDR3 loop is CATIPPGPNEKLFF. The CDR3 region has the DNA TGTGCCACCATTCCCCCTGGCCCTAATGAAAAACTGTTTTTT.